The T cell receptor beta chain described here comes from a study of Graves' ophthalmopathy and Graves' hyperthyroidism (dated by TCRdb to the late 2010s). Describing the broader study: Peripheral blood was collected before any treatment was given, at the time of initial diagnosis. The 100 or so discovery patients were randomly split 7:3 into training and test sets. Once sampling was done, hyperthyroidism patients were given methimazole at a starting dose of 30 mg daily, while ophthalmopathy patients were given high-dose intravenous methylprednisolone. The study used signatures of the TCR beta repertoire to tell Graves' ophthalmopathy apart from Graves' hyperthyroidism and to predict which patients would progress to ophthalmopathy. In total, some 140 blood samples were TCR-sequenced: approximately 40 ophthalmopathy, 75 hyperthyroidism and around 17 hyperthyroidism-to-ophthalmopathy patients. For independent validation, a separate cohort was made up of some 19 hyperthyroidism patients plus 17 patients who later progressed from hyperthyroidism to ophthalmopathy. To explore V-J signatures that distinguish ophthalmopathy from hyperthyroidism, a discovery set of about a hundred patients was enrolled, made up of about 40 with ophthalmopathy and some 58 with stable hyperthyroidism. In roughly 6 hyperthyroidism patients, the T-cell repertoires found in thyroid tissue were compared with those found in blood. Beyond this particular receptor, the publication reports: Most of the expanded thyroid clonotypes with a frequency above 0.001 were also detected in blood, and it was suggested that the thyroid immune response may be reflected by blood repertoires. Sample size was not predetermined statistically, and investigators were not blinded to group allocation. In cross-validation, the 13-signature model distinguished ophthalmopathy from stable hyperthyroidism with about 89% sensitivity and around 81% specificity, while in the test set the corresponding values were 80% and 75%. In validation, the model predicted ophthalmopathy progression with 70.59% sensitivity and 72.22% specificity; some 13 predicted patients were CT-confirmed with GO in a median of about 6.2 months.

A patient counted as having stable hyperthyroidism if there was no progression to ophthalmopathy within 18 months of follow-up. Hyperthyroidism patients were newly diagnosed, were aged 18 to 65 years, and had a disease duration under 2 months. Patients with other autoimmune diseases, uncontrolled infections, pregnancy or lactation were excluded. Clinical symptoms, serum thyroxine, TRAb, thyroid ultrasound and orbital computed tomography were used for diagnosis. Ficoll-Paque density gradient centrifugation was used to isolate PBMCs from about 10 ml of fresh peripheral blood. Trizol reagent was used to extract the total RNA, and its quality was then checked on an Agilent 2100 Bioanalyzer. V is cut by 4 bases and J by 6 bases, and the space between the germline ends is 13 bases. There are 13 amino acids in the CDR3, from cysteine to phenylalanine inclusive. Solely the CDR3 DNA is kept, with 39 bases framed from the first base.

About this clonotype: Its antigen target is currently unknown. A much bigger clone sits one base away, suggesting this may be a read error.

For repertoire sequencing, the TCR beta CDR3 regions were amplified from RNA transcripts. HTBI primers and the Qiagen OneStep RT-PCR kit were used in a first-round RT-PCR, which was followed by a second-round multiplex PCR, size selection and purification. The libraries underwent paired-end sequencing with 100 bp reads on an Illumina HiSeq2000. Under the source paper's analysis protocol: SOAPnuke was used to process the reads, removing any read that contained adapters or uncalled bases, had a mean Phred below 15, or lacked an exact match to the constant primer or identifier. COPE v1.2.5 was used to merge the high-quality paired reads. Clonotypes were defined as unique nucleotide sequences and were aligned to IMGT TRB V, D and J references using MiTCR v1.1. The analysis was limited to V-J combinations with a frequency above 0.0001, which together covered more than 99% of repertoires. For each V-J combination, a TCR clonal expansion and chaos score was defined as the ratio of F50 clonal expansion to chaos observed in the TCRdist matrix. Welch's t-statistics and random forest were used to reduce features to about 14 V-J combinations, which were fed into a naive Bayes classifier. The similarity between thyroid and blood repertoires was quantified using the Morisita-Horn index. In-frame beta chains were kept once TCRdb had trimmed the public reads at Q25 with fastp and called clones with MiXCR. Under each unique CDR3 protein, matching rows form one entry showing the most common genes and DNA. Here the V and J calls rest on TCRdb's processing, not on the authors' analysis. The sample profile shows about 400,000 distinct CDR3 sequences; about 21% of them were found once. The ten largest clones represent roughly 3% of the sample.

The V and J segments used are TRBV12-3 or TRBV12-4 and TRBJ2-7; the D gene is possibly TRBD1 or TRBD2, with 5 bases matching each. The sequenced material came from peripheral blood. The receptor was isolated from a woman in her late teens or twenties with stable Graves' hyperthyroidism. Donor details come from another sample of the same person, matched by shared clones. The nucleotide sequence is TGTGCCAGCAGTTCCCTGGGGGTGTGCGAGCAGTACTTC. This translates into CASSSLGVCEQYF.